This T cell receptor beta chain was identified in a study of blood T cell repertoires in COVID-19. The V gene end was trimmed by 1 base and the J gene end by 2 bases; junction bases not matched to a gene: 0. CDR3 length equals 15 residues. Germline lookup yields CDR1 SGHNT and CDR2 YYREEE (reference sequence). Sequencing was performed with immunoSEQ multiplex PCR; in TCRdb, only in-frame clones are kept and a portion is missing. The sample has roughly 180,000 clones, roughly nine tenths seen once. This clonotype originated in a man aged 18 to 30 with acute or convalescent COVID-19. Sample: peripheral blood. V gene TRBV5-4 combines with J gene TRBJ2-6; 7 nucleotides line up with TRBD1. The CDR3 DNA reads TGTGCCAGCAGCTTGACAGGGGCTGGGGCCAACGTCCTGACTTTC. Translating it yields CASSLTGAGANVLTF. Looking up the rest from reference TRBV5-4 and TRBJ2-6 gives the full variable domain: ETGVTQSPTHLIKTRGQQVTLRCSSQSGHNTVSWYQQALGQGPQFIFQYYREEENGRGNFPPRFSGLQFPNYSSELNVNALELDDSALYLCASSLTGAGANVLTFGAGSRLTVL.